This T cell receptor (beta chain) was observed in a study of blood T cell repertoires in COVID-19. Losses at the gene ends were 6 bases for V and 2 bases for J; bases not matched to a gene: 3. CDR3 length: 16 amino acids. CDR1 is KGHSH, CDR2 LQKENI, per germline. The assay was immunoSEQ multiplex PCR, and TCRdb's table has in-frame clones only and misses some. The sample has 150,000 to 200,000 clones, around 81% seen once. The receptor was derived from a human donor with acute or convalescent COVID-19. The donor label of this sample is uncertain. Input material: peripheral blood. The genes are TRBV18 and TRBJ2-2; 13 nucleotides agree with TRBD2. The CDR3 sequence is CASSWTSGGNTGELFF. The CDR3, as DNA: TGTGCCAGCTCCTGGACTAGCGGGGGCAACACCGGGGAGCTGTTTTTT.